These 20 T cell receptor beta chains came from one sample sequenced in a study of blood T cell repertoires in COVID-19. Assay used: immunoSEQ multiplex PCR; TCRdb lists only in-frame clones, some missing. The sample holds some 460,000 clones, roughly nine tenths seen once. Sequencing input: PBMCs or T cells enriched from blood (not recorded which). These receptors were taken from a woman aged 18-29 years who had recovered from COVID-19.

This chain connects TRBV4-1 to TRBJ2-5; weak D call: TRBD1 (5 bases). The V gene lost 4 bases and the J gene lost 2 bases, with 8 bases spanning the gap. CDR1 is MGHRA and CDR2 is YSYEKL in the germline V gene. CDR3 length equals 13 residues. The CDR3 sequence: CASSRRQQETQYF. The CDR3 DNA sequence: TGCGCCAGCAGCCGTCGACAGCAAGAGACCCAGTACTTC.

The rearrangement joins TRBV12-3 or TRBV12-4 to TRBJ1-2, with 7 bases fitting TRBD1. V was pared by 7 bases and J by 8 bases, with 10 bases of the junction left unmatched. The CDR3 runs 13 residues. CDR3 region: CASTLAQGGGYTF. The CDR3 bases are TGTGCCAGCACCCTCGCCCAGGGGGGCGGCTACACCTTC.

The DNA for the CDR3 is TGTGCCAGTACCCGGACAGGTGCTCGATCGTGGAACACTGAAGCTTTCTTT. This sequence encodes CASTRTGARSWNTEAFF. V gene TRBV19 combines with J gene TRBJ1-1, with 7 bases matching TRBD1. The germline V gene has CDR1 LNHDA and CDR2 SQIVND (reference sequence). V lost 7 bases, J lost 1 base, and 15 bases stayed unmatched. This CDR3 region has 17 residues. Drawing the rest from reference TRBV19 and TRBJ1-1, the complete variable domain is DGGITQSPKYLFRKEGQNVTLSCEQNLNHDAMYWYRQDPGQGLRLIYYSQIVNDFQKGDIAEGYSVSREKKESFPLTVTSAQKNPTAFYLCASTRTGARSWNTEAFFGQGTRLTVV.

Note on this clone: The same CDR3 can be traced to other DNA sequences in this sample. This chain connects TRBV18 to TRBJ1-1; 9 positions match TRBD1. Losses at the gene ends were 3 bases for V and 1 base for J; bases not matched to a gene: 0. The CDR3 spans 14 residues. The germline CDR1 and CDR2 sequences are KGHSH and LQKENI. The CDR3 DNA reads TGTGCCAGCTCACCGGACAGGGGGAACACTGAAGCTTTCTTT. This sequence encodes CASSPDRGNTEAFF.

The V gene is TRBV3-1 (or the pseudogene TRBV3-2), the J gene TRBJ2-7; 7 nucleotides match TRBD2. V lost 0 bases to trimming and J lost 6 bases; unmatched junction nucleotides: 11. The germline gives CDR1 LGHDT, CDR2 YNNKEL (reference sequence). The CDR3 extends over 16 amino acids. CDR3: CASSQEGGRGVSEQYF. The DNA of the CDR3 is TGTGCCAGCAGCCAAGAGGGAGGGCGGGGAGTCAGCGAGCAGTACTTC.

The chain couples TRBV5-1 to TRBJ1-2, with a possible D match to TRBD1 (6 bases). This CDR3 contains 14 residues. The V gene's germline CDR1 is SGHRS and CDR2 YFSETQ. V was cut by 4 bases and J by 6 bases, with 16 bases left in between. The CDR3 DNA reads TGCGCCAGCAGCCTAGAACAGGGTTTTCATGGCTACACCTTC. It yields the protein CASSLEQGFHGYTF.

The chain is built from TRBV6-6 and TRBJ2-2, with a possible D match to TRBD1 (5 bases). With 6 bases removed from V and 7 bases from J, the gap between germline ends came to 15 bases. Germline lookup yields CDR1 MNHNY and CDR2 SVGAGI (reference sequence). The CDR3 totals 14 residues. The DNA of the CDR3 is TGTGCCAGCAGCCAAACGATAGGGGACGGGGAGCTGTTTTTT. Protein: CASSQTIGDGELFF.

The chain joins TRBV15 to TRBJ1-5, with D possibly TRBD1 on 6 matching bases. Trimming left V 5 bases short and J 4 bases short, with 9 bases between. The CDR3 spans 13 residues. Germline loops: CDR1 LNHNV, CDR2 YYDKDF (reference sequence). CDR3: CATSPDSNQPQHF. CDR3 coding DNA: TGTGCCACCAGCCCGGACAGTAATCAGCCCCAGCATTTT.

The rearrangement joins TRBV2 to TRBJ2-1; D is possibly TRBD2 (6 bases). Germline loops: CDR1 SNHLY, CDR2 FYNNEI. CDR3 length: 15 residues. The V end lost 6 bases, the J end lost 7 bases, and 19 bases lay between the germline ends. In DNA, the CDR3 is TGTGCCAGCAGGAATCGGGGCGGGAACTGGAATGAGCAGTTCTTC. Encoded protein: CASRNRGGNWNEQFF.

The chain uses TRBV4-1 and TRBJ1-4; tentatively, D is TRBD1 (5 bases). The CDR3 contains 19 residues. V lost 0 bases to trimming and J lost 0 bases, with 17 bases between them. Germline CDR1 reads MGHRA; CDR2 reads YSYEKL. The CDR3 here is CASSQDPVRQPATNEKLFF. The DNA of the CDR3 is TGCGCCAGCAGCCAAGATCCGGTGAGACAGCCCGCAACTAATGAAAAACTGTTTTTT.

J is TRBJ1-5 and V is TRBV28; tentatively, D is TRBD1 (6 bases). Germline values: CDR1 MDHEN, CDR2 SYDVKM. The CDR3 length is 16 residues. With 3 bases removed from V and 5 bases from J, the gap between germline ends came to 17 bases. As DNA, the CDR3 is TGTGCCAGCAGTTTCTTCCCCCGGACAGATGATCAGCCCCAGCATTTT. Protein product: CASSFFPRTDDQPQHF.

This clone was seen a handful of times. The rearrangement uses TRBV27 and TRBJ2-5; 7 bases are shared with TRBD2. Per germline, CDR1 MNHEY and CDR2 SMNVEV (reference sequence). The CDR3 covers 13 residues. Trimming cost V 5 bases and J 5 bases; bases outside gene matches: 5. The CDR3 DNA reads TGTGCCAGCAGTCTCCGGGGGGAGGAGACCCAGTACTTC. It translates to CASSLRGEETQYF.

The CDR3 coding sequence is TGTGCCAGCAGCCAAGTTTCCACTCTCAGGGAGGGAGGGCCCTATGGCTACACCTTC. This encodes CASSQVSTLREGGPYGYTF. The V gene is TRBV3-1 (or the pseudogene TRBV3-2), the J gene TRBJ1-2, with D possibly TRBD1 on 5 matching bases. The germline V gene has CDR1 LGHDT and CDR2 YNNKEL (reference sequence). CDR3 size: 19 residues. Trimming took off 1 base at V and 4 bases at J, with 25 bases between the two ends.

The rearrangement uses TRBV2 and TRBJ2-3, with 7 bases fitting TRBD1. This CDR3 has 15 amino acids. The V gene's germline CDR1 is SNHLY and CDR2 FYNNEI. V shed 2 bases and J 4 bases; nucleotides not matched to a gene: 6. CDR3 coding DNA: TGTGCCAGCAGTGAACGGTACAGGGGTGCAGATACGCAGTATTTT. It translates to CASSERYRGADTQYF.

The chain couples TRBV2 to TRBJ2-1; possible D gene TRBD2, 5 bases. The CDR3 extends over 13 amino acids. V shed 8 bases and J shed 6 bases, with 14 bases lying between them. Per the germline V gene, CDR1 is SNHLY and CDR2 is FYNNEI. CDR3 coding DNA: TGTGCCAGCTCCCGGGATGGGAGCAATGAGCAGTTCTTC. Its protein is CASSRDGSNEQFF.

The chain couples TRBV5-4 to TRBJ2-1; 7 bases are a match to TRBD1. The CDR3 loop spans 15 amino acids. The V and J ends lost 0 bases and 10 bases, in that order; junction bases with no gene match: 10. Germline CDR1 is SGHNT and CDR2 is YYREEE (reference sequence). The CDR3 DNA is TGTGCCAGCAGCTTGGGTAGAGGGGGCGTGGGGGAGCAGTTCTTC. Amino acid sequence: CASSLGRGGVGEQFF.

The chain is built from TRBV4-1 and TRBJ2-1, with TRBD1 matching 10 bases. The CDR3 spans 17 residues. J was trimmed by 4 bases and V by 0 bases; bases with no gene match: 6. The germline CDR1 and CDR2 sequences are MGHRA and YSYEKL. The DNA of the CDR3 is TGCGCCAGCAGCCAAGACGACCGGGACAGGGGATACAATGAGCAGTTCTTC. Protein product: CASSQDDRDRGYNEQFF.

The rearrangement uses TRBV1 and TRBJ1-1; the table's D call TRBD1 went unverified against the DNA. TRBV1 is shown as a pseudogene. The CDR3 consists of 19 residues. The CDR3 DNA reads TGCACCAGCAGCCAAGATTCGAGAACCACGGGCAGGGTGAACACTGAAGCTTTCTTT. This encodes CTSSQDSRTTGRVNTEAFF.

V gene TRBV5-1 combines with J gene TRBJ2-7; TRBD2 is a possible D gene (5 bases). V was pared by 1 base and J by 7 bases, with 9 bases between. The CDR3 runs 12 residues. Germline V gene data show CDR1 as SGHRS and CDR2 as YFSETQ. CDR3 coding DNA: TGCGCCAGCAGCTTGTTCCCGGGGGAGCAGTACTTC. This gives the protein CASSLFPGEQYF.

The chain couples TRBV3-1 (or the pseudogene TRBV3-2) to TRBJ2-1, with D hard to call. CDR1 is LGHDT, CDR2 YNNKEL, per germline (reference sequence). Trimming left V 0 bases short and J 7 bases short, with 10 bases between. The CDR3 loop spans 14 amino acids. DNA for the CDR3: TGTGCCAGCAGCCAAGATTCGGTTCGGAATGAGCAGTTCTTC. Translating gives CASSQDSVRNEQFF.